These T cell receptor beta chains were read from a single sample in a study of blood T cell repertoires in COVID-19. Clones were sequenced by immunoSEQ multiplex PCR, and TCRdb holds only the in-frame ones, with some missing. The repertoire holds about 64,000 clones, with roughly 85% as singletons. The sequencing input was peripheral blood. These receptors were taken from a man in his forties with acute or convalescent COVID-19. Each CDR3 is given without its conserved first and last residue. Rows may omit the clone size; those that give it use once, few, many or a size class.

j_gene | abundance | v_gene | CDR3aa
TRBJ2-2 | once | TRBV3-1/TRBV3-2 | ASSLAGTNTGELF
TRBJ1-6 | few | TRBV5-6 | ASSLLSAGAYH
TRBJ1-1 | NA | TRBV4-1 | ASSVEGSGDEAF
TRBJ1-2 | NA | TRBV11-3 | ASSHTGTATNYGYT
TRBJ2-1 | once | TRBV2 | ASRGQGAHSSYNEQF
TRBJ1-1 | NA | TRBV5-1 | ASSLRDRSTEAF
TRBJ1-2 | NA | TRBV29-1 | SVDDTAFSYGYT
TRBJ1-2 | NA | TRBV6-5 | ASTSGDYGYT
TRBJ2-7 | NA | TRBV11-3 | ASSLDSAGGQLYEQY
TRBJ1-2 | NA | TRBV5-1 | ASSLIVGKDGYT
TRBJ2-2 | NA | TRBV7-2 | ASSLGTSDTGELF
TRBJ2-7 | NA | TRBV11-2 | ASSLESGSNYEQY
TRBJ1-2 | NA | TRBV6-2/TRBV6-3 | ASSSYVEGYT
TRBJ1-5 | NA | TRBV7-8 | ASSKGTGHSNQPQH
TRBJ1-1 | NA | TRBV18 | ASSPLQGDTEAF
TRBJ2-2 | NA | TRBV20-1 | SASWATGELF
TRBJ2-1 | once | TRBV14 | ASSQLLGGQYGYNEQF
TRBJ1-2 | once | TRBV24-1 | ATSDPGQGNGYT
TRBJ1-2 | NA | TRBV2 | ASKGQRVNYGYT
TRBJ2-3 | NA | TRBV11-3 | ASSLGGATDTQY
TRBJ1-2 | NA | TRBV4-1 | ASSQVGGDYGYT
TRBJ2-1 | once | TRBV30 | AWSVPGGSYNEQF
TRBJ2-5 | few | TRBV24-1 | ATVGPGETQY